The sequence of this TCR beta chain was determined in a study of blood T cell repertoires in COVID-19. Study in general: Collection of acute and convalescent COVID-19 samples took place in the United States, Italy and Spain.

Germline V CDR1 and CDR2: MNHEY, SVGEGT. The CDR3 runs 13 residues. Losses at the gene ends were 5 bases for V and 2 bases for J; bases not matched to a gene: 3. Method: immunoSEQ multiplex PCR; TCRdb's copy keeps in-frame clones and lacks some. The sample records about 180,000 clones, 86% being singletons. The chain links TRBV6-2 or TRBV6-3 to TRBJ2-7, with 7 bases that match TRBD1. The sample was peripheral blood. The TCR sequence derives from a man between 65 and 85 years old with active or convalescent COVID-19. The chain's CDR3 is CASSGTVTYEQYF. For the CDR3, the DNA is TGTGCCAGCAGTGGGACAGTCACCTACGAGCAGTACTTC.